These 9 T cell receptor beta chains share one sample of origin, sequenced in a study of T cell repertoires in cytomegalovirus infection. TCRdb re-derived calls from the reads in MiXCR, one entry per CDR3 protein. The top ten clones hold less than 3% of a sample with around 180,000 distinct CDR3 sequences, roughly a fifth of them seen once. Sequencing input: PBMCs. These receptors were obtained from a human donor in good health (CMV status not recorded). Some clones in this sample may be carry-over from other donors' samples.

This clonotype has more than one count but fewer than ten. The CDR3 spells CASSLAMGTTYEQYF. The CDR3 DNA is TGTGCCAGCAGCTTAGCGATGGGCACCACCTACGAGCAGTACTTC. The chain joins TRBV11-3 to TRBJ2-7; unclear D gene. The V and J ends lost 1 base and 2 bases respectively, with 12 bases between them. Germline values: CDR1 SGHNT, CDR2 YENEEA. The CDR3 length is 15 residues.

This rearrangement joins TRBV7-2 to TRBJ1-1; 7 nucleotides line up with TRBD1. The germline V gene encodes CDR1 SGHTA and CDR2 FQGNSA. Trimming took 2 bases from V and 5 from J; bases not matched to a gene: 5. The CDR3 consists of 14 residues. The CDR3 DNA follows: TGTGCCAGCAGCTTATTCGCAGGGGGGACTGAAGCTTTCTTT. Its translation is CASSLFAGGTEAFF.

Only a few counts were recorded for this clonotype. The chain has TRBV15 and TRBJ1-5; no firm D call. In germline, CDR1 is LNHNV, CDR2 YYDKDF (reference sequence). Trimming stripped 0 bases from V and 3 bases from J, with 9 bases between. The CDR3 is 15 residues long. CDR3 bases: TGTGCCACCAGCAGAGATCCTGGCACCAATCAGCCCCAGCATTTT. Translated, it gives CATSRDPGTNQPQHF.

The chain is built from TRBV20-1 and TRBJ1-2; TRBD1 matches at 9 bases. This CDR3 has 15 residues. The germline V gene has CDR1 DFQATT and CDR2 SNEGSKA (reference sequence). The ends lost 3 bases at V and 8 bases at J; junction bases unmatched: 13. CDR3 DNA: TGCAGTGCTAGTGCCGGGACAGGGTCCACGACCGGCTACACCTTC. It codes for CSASAGTGSTTGYTF.

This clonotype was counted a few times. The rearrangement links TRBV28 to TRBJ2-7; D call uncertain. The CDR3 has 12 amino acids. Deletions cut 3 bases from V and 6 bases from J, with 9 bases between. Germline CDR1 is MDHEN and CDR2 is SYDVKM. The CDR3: CASSFKSLEQYF. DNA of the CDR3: TGTGCCAGCAGTTTTAAGTCCCTCGAGCAGTACTTC.

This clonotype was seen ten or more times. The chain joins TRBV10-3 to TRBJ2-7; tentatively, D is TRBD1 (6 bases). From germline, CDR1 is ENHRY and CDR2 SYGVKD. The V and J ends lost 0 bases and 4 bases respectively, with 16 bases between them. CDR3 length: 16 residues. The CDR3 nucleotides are TGTGCCATCAGTGAGTCGACTTGGGACAAGAAGTACGAGCAGTACTTC. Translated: CAISESTWDKKYEQYF.

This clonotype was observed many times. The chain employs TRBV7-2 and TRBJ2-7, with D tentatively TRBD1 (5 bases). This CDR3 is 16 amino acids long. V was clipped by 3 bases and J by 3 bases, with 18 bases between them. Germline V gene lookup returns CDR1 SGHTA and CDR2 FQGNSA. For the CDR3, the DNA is TGTGCCAGCAGCTTCGGTATGAGCAGGGTGGGCTACGAGCAGTACTTC. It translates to CASSFGMSRVGYEQYF.

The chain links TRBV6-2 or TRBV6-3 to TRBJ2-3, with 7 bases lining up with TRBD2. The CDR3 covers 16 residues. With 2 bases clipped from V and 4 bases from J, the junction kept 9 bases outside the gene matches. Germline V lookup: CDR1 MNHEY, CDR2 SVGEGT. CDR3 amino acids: CASSYLQREGPDTQYF. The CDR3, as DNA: TGTGCCAGCAGTTACCTCCAGCGGGAAGGCCCAGATACGCAGTATTTT.

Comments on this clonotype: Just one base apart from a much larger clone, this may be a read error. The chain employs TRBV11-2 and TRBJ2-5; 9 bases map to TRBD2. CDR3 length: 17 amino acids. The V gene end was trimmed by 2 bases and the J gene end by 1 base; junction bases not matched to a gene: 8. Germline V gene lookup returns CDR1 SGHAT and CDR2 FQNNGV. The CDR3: CASSLKGASGIQETQYF. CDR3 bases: TGTGCCAGCAGCTTAAAGGGGGCTAGCGGGATCCAAGAGACCCAGTACTTC.